These T cell receptor beta chains were read from a single sample in a study of cytomegalovirus exposure and HLA in healthy donors. Profiled with immunoSEQ multiplex PCR; TCRdb holds only in-frame clones, not every one. The sample shows 65,000 or so clones, over 50% of them seen only once. Input material: PBMCs. The receptor set was obtained from a man aged 30-40 years in good health and CMV-seronegative. Both conserved end residues are part of each CDR3. Fields, in order: clone size, J gene, D gene, CDR3 length, V gene, CDR3 DNA, CDR3 protein. A D gene is named only where the DNA matches it firmly. Only part of the rows carry a size: once, few, many, or a class if the clone is expanded.

clone size: -; J gene: TRBJ2-7; D gene: -; CDR3 length: 15; V gene: TRBV28; CDR3 DNA: TGTGCCAGCATTCCTTCGCTCGGTACAGCCTACGAGCAGTACTTC; CDR3 protein: CASIPSLGTAYEQYF
clone size: -; J gene: TRBJ2-3; D gene: -; CDR3 length: 16; V gene: TRBV5-4; CDR3 DNA: TGTGCCAGCAGCTCCTATAGGGGGGGCTCCGCCGATACGCAGTATTTT; CDR3 protein: CASSSYRGGSADTQYF
clone size: -; J gene: TRBJ1-1; D gene: -; CDR3 length: 13; V gene: TRBV19; CDR3 DNA: TGTGCCAGTATTAGCGCTCTGGGCACTGAAGCTTTCTTT; CDR3 protein: CASISALGTEAFF
clone size: -; J gene: TRBJ2-7; D gene: TRBD1; CDR3 length: 14; V gene: TRBV7-9; CDR3 DNA: TGTGCCAGCAGCCTCGGACAGGCCCCCCTCGAGCAGTACTTC; CDR3 protein: CASSLGQAPLEQYF
clone size: -; J gene: TRBJ2-2; D gene: TRBD1; CDR3 length: 15; V gene: TRBV2; CDR3 DNA: TGTGCCAGCAGCGACAGGGGGCGCCTCACCGGGGAGCTGTTTTTT; CDR3 protein: CASSDRGRLTGELFF
clone size: -; J gene: TRBJ2-1; D gene: TRBD2; CDR3 length: 15; V gene: TRBV7-2; CDR3 DNA: TGTGCCAGCAGCACGGGACTAGCGGGGGTTGATGAGCAGTTCTTC; CDR3 protein: CASSTGLAGVDEQFF
clone size: -; J gene: TRBJ1-1; D gene: TRBD1; CDR3 length: 16; V gene: TRBV7-8; CDR3 DNA: TGTGCCAGCAGTCGGGGGGGGACAGGGCCACTCACTGAAGCTTTCTTT; CDR3 protein: CASSRGGTGPLTEAFF
clone size: -; J gene: TRBJ1-4; D gene: -; CDR3 length: 15; V gene: TRBV6-5; CDR3 DNA: TGTGCCAGCAGACGGGACACCACAACTAATGAAAAACTGTTTTTT; CDR3 protein: CASRRDTTTNEKLFF
clone size: -; J gene: TRBJ1-6; D gene: -; CDR3 length: 13; V gene: TRBV2; CDR3 DNA: TGTGCCAGCAGTAAATACAGGAATTCACCCCTCCACTTT; CDR3 protein: CASSKYRNSPLHF
clone size: few; J gene: TRBJ2-7; D gene: TRBD1; CDR3 length: 14; V gene: TRBV2; CDR3 DNA: TGTGCCAGCAGATGGACAGGGGGGGCCTACGAGCAGTACTTC; CDR3 protein: CASRWTGGAYEQYF
clone size: -; J gene: TRBJ2-7; D gene: -; CDR3 length: 15; V gene: TRBV9; CDR3 DNA: TGTGCCAGCAGCGTAGAGTTGAAGGGAGGATCCGAGCAGTACTTC; CDR3 protein: CASSVELKGGSEQYF
clone size: -; J gene: TRBJ2-2; D gene: -; CDR3 length: 13; V gene: TRBV7-9; CDR3 DNA: TGTGCTTATGGACTCCCGAACACCGGGGAGCTGTTTTTT; CDR3 protein: CAYGLPNTGELFF
clone size: -; J gene: TRBJ1-2; D gene: -; CDR3 length: 14; V gene: TRBV6-1; CDR3 DNA: TGTGCCAGCAGTGAAAAGGGGGATCACTATGGCTACACCTTC; CDR3 protein: CASSEKGDHYGYTF
clone size: -; J gene: TRBJ1-3; D gene: -; CDR3 length: 14; V gene: TRBV29-1; CDR3 DNA: TGCAGCGTCCGACCGGGGGGCTCTGGAAACACCATATATTTT; CDR3 protein: CSVRPGGSGNTIYF
clone size: few; J gene: TRBJ1-4; D gene: -; CDR3 length: 16; V gene: TRBV2; CDR3 DNA: TGTGCCAGCAGGGACACACAGGGAGGGTTGGCTGAAAAACTGTTTTTT; CDR3 protein: CASRDTQGGLAEKLFF
clone size: -; J gene: TRBJ2-5; D gene: -; CDR3 length: 15; V gene: TRBV9; CDR3 DNA: TGTGCCAGCAGCGTAGTGGGACACGAGGAAGAGACCCAGTACTTC; CDR3 protein: CASSVVGHEEETQYF
clone size: -; J gene: TRBJ1-5; D gene: -; CDR3 length: 15; V gene: TRBV7-2; CDR3 DNA: TGTGCCAGCAGCCCCGGGGGATCTAGCAATCAGCCCCAGCATTTT; CDR3 protein: CASSPGGSSNQPQHF
clone size: few; J gene: TRBJ2-7; D gene: TRBD1; CDR3 length: 13; V gene: TRBV7-9; CDR3 DNA: TGTGCCAGCAGCCCCGGGACAGGCGACGAGCAGTACTTC; CDR3 protein: CASSPGTGDEQYF
clone size: few; J gene: TRBJ1-4; D gene: TRBD1; CDR3 length: 13; V gene: TRBV5-1; CDR3 DNA: TGCGCCAGCACGGACAGGGGATATGAAAAACTGTTTTTT; CDR3 protein: CASTDRGYEKLFF
clone size: -; J gene: TRBJ2-1; D gene: -; CDR3 length: 12; V gene: TRBV7-8; CDR3 DNA: TGTGCCAGCAGACGTCCAGGGGATGAGCAGTTCTTC; CDR3 protein: CASRRPGDEQFF
clone size: -; J gene: TRBJ2-7; D gene: -; CDR3 length: 13; V gene: TRBV25-1; CDR3 DNA: TGTGCCAGCATCCGGTCGGGATCCTACGAGCAGTACTTC; CDR3 protein: CASIRSGSYEQYF
clone size: -; J gene: TRBJ2-7; D gene: TRBD2; CDR3 length: 14; V gene: TRBV6-1; CDR3 DNA: TGTGCCAGCACTGGGGCGGGGGGGACCTACGAGCAGTACTTC; CDR3 protein: CASTGAGGTYEQYF
clone size: -; J gene: TRBJ2-7; D gene: -; CDR3 length: 15; V gene: TRBV30; CDR3 DNA: TGTGCCTGGAGTGTGGTGGTCAGCGGCCCCTACGAGCAGTACTTC; CDR3 protein: CAWSVVVSGPYEQYF
clone size: once; J gene: TRBJ1-2; D gene: -; CDR3 length: 11; V gene: TRBV19; CDR3 DNA: TGTGCCAGTAGGGGCAGCTATGGCTACACCTTC; CDR3 protein: CASRGSYGYTF
clone size: -; J gene: TRBJ1-6; D gene: TRBD1; CDR3 length: 15; V gene: TRBV2; CDR3 DNA: TGTGCCAGCAGCGCCCGTACAGGGGGCGATTCACCCCTCCACTTT; CDR3 protein: CASSARTGGDSPLHF
clone size: -; J gene: TRBJ2-3; D gene: -; CDR3 length: 15; V gene: TRBV30; CDR3 DNA: TGTGCCTGGAGTGTAGGGGTCGGCTCCACAGATACGCAGTATTTT; CDR3 protein: CAWSVGVGSTDTQYF
clone size: few; J gene: TRBJ1-4; D gene: TRBD1; CDR3 length: 14; V gene: TRBV7-9; CDR3 DNA: TGTGCCAGCAGGCCGGGACAGGGGGCCGGGGAACTGTTTTTT; CDR3 protein: CASRPGQGAGELFF
clone size: -; J gene: TRBJ2-7; D gene: TRBD1; CDR3 length: 16; V gene: TRBV6-5; CDR3 DNA: TGTGCCAGCAGTTCCGTCTTCAGGGGGCCTTCCTACGAGCAGTACTTC; CDR3 protein: CASSSVFRGPSYEQYF
clone size: -; J gene: TRBJ2-1; D gene: TRBD2; CDR3 length: 13; V gene: TRBV30; CDR3 DNA: TGTGCCTGGAGTGCCATTCGGGGGGGTGAGCAGTTCTTC; CDR3 protein: CAWSAIRGGEQFF
clone size: few; J gene: TRBJ2-2; D gene: TRBD1; CDR3 length: 17; V gene: TRBV5-1; CDR3 DNA: TGCGCCAGCAGCTTGGCCGTTACAGGGGGCGACACCGGGGAGCTGTTTTTT; CDR3 protein: CASSLAVTGGDTGELFF
clone size: few; J gene: TRBJ1-6; D gene: -; CDR3 length: 15; V gene: TRBV6-1; CDR3 DNA: TGTGCCAGCAGTGATTGGGGGGGTGGTAATTCACCCCTCCACTTT; CDR3 protein: CASSDWGGGNSPLHF
clone size: -; J gene: TRBJ1-5; D gene: TRBD1; CDR3 length: 14; V gene: TRBV27; CDR3 DNA: TGTGCCAGCAGGGGACAGGGGTCCCCTCAGCCCCAGCATTTT; CDR3 protein: CASRGQGSPQPQHF
clone size: -; J gene: TRBJ1-5; D gene: -; CDR3 length: 13; V gene: TRBV2; CDR3 DNA: TGTGCCAGCAGTTCTGACAACAATCAGCCCCAGCATTTT; CDR3 protein: CASSSDNNQPQHF
clone size: few; J gene: TRBJ1-4; D gene: -; CDR3 length: 18; V gene: TRBV2; CDR3 DNA: TGTGCCAGCAGTGGGATCCCAAGTGGACAGACAACTAATGAAAAACTGTTTTTT; CDR3 protein: CASSGIPSGQTTNEKLFF
clone size: -; J gene: TRBJ2-5; D gene: -; CDR3 length: 14; V gene: TRBV30; CDR3 DNA: TGTGCCTGGAGTGTAAGCTATAGCCAAGAGACCCAGTACTTC; CDR3 protein: CAWSVSYSQETQYF
clone size: -; J gene: TRBJ2-1; D gene: -; CDR3 length: 13; V gene: TRBV18; CDR3 DNA: TGTGCCAGCTCACGGGGGCCGGACAATGAGCAGTTCTTC; CDR3 protein: CASSRGPDNEQFF
clone size: -; J gene: TRBJ1-6; D gene: TRBD1; CDR3 length: 17; V gene: TRBV4-1; CDR3 DNA: TGCGCCAGCAGCCAAGTCGGGACAGGGCGCCTTTCTTCACCCCTCCACTTT; CDR3 protein: CASSQVGTGRLSSPLHF
clone size: -; J gene: TRBJ2-5; D gene: -; CDR3 length: 12; V gene: TRBV5-1; CDR3 DNA: TGCGCCAGCCCCGGACGGGGAGAGACCCAGTACTTC; CDR3 protein: CASPGRGETQYF